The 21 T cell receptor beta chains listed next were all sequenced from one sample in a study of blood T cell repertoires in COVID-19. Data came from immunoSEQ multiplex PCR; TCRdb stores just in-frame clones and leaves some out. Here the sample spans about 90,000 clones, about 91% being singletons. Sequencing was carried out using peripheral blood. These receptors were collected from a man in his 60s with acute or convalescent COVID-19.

CDR3 amino acids: CASREKDRAPATEAFF. The CDR3 DNA sequence: TGTGCCAGTAGGGAGAAGGACAGGGCCCCGGCGACTGAAGCTTTCTTT. The chain joins TRBV19 to TRBJ1-1; 8 bases agree with TRBD1. V lost 6 bases to trimming and J lost 5 bases; unmatched junction nucleotides: 14. CDR1 and CDR2 from the germline V gene are LNHDA and SQIVND (reference sequence). This CDR3 spans 16 amino acids.

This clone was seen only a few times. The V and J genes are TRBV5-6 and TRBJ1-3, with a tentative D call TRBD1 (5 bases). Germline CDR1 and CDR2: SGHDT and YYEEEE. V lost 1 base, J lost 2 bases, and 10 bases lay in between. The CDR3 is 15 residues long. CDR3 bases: TGTGCCAGCAGCTTGAGGGAAGGGGCTGGAAACACCATATATTTT. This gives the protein CASSLREGAGNTIYF.

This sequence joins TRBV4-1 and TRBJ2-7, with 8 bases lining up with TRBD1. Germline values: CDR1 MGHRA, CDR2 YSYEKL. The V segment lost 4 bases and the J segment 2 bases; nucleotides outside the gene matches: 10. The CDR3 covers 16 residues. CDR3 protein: CASSPAGTGGAYEQYF. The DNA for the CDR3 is TGCGCCAGCAGCCCCGCCGGGACAGGAGGCGCCTACGAGCAGTACTTC.

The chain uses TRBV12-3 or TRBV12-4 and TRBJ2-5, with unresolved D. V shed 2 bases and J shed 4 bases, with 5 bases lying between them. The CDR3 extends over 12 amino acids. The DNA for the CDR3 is TGTGCCAGCAGTTTACCAGGAGAGACCCAGTACTTC. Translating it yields CASSLPGETQYF.

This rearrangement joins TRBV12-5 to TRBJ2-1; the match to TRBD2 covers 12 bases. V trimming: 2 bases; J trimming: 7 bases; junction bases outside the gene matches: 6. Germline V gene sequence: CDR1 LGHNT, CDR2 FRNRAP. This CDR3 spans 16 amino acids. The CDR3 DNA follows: TGTGCTAGTGGTTTGACCCGACTAGCGGGGGAAAATGAGCAGTTCTTC. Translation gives CASGLTRLAGENEQFF.

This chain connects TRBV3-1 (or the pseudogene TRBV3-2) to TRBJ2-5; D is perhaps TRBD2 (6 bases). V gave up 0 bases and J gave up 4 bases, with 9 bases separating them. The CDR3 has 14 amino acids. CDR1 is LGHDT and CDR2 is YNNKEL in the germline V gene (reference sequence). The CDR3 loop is CASSQDIGGETQYF. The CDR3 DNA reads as TGTGCCAGCAGCCAAGATATCGGGGGAGAGACCCAGTACTTC.

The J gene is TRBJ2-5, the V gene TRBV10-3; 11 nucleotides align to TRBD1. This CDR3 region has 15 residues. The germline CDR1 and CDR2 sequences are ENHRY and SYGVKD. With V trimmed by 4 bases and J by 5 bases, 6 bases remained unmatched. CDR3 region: CAISAGQGAKETQYF. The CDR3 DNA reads TGTGCCATCAGTGCTGGACAGGGGGCGAAGGAGACCCAGTACTTC.

Written as DNA, the CDR3 is TGTGCCAGCAGCTTGGAAGGACATCCGAACACTGAAGCTTTCTTT. Amino acids: CASSLEGHPNTEAFF. The rearrangement joins TRBV5-8 to TRBJ1-1; tentatively, D is TRBD1 (5 bases). The germline gives CDR1 SGHTS, CDR2 YDEGEE. Deletions cut 0 bases from V and 1 base from J, with 10 bases between. CDR3 size: 15 residues.

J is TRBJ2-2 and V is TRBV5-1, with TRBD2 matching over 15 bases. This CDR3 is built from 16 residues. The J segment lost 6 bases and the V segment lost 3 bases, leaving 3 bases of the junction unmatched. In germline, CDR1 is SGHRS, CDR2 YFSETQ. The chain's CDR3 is CASSYGLAGGAGELFF. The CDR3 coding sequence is TGCGCCAGCAGCTATGGACTAGCGGGAGGGGCCGGGGAGCTGTTTTTT.

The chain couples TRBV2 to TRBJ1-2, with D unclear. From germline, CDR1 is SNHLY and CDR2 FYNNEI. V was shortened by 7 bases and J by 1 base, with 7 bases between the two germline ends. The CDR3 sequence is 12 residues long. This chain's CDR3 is CASNFGNYGYTF. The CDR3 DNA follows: TGTGCCAGCAATTTCGGTAACTATGGCTACACCTTC. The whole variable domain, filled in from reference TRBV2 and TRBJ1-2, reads EPEVTQTPSHQVTQMGQEVILRCVPISNHLYFYWYRQILGQKVEFLVSFYNNEISEKSEIFDDQFSVERPDGSNFTLKIRSTKLEDSAMYFCASNFGNYGYTFGSGTRLTVV.

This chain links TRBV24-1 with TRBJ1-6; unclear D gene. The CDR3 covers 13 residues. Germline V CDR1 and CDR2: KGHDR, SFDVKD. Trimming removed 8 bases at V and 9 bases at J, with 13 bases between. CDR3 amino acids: CATKLGHVSPLHF. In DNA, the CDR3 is TGTGCCACCAAGCTGGGCCACGTTTCACCCCTCCACTTT.

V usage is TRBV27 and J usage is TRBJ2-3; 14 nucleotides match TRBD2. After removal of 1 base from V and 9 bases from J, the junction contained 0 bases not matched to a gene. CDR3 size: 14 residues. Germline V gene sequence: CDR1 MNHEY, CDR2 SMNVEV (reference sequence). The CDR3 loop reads CASSLWTSGRTQYF. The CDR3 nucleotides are TGTGCCAGCAGTTTATGGACTAGCGGGAGGACGCAGTATTTT.

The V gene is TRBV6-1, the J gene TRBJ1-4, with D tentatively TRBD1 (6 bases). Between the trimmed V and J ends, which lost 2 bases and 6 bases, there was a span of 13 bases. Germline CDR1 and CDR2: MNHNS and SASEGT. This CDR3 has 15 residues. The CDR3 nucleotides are TGTGCCAGCAGTGAACGAGGGGGTAGGGATGAAAAACTGTTTTTT. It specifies CASSERGGRDEKLFF.

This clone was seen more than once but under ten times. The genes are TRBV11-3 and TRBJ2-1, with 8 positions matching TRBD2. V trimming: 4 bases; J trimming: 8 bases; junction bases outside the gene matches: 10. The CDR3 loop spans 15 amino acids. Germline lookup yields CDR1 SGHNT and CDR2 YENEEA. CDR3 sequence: CASSSGGEAWDEQFF. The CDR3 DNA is TGTGCCAGCAGCTCGGGGGGGGAGGCTTGGGATGAGCAGTTCTTC.

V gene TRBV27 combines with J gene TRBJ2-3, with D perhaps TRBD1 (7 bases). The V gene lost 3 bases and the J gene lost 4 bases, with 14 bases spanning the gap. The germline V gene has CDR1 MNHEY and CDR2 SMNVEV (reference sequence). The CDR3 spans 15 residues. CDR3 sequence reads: CASSLRRGRPDTQYF. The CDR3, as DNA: TGTGCCAGCAGTTTGAGGAGGGGGCGCCCAGATACGCAGTATTTT.

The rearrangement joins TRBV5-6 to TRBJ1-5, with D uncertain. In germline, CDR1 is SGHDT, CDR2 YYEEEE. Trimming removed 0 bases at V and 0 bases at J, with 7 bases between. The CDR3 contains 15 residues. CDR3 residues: CASSLAPYSNQPQHF. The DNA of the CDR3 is TGTGCCAGCAGCTTGGCTCCTTATAGCAATCAGCCCCAGCATTTT.

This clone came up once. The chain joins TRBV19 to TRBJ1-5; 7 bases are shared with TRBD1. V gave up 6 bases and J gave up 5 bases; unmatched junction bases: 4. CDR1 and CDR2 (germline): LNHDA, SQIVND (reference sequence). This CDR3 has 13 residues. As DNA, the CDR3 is TGTGCCAGTAGACAAACAGGGGATCAGCCCCAGCATTTT. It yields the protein CASRQTGDQPQHF.

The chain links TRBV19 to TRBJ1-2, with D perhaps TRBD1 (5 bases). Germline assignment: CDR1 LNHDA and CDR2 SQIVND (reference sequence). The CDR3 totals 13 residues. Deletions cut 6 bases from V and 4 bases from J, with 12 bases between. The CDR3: CASSVDSIYGYTF. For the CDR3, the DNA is TGTGCCAGTAGCGTTGACAGTATCTATGGCTACACCTTC.

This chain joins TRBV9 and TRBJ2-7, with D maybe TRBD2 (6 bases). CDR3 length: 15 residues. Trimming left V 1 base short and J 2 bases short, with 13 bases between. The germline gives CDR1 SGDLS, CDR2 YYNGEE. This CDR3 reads CASSVNERAAYEQYF. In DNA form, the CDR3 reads TGTGCCAGCAGCGTAAACGAGCGGGCGGCCTACGAGCAGTACTTC.

This CDR3 reads CASSSRAYNEQFF. CDR3 nucleotide sequence: TGTGCCAGCAGTTCCCGGGCCTACAATGAGCAGTTCTTC. The rearrangement uses TRBV27 and TRBJ2-1; unclear D gene. Germline V gives CDR1 MNHEY, CDR2 SMNVEV (reference sequence). Trimming pared 4 bases from V and 2 bases from J, leaving 6 bases between. This CDR3 has 13 amino acids.

This CDR3 reads CASSLFATGTGGSSGNTIYF. Written as DNA, the CDR3 is TGTGCCAGCAGTTTATTCGCGACCGGGACAGGGGGCTCGTCTGGAAACACCATATATTTT. The chain combines TRBV28 with TRBJ1-3; the match to TRBD1 covers 12 bases. V was clipped by 1 base and J by 1 base; unmatched bases: 11. The CDR3 is 20 amino acids. In germline, CDR1 is MDHEN, CDR2 SYDVKM. The complete variable domain, with remaining parts taken from reference TRBV28 and TRBJ1-3, reads DVKVTQSSRYLVKRTGEKVFLECVQDMDHENMFWYRQDPGLGLRLIYFSYDVKMKEKGDIPEGYSVSREKKERFSLILESASTNQTSMYLCASSLFATGTGGSSGNTIYFGEGSWLTVV.